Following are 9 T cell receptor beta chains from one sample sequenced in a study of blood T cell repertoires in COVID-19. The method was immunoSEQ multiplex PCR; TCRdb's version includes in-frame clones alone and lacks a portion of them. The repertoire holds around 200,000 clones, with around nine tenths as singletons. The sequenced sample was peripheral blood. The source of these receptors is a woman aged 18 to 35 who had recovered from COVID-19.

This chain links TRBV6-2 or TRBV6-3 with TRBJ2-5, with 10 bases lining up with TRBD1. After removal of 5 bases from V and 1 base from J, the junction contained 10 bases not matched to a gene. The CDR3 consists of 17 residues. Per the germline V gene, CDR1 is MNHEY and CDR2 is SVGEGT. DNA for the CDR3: TGTGCCAGCAGTCCCGGGACAGGGGCCGACCTCCAAGAGACCCAGTACTTC. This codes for CASSPGTGADLQETQYF.

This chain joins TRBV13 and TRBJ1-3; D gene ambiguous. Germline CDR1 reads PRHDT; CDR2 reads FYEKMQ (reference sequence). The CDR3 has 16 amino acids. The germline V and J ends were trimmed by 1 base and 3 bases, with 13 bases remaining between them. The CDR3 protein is CASSLEGVAIGNTIYF. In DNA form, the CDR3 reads TGTGCCAGCAGCTTAGAAGGAGTAGCGATTGGAAACACCATATATTTT.

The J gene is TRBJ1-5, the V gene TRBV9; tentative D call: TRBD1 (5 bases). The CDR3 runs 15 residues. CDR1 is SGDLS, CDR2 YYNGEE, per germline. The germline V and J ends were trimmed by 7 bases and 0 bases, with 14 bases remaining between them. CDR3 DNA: TGTGCCAGCTCCCCGGGGGGGAATAGCAATCAGCCCCAGCATTTT. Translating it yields CASSPGGNSNQPQHF.

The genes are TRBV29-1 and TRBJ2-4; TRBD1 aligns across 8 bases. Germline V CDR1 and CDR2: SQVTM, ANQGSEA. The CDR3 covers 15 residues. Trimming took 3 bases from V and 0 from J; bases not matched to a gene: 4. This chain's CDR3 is CSVEDRELAKNIQYF. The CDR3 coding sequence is TGCAGCGTTGAGGACAGGGAGCTAGCCAAAAACATTCAGTACTTC.

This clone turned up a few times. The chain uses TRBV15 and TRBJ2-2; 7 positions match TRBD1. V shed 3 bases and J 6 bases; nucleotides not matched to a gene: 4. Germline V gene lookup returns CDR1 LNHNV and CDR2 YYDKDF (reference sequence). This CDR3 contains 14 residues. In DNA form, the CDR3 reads TGTGCCACCAGCAGGACAGGGAAAGCCGGGGAGCTGTTTTTT. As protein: CATSRTGKAGELFF.

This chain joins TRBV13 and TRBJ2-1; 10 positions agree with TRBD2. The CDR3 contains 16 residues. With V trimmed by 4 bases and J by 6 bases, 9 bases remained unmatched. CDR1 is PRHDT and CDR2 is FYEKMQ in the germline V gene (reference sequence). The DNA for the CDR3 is TGTGCCAGCAGCTCCCCGACTAGCGGGCCCCCCAATGAGCAGTTCTTC. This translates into CASSSPTSGPPNEQFF.

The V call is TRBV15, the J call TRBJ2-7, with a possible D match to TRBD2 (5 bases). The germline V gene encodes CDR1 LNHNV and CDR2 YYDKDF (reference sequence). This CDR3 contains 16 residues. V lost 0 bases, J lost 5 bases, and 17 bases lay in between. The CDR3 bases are TGTGCCACCAGCAGAGATCCTGGGAGAATCAACGACGAGCAGTACTTC. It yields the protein CATSRDPGRINDEQYF.

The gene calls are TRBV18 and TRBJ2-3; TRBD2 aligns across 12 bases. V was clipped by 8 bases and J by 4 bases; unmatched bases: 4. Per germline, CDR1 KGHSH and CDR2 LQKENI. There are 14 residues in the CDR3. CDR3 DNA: TGTGCCAGCAAGGGACTAGCGGGCCCAGATACGCAGTATTTT. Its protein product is CASKGLAGPDTQYF.

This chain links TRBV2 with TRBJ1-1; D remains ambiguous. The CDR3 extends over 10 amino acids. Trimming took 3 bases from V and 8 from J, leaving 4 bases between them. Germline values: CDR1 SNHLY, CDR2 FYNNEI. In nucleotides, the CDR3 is TGTGCCAGCAGTGAGACAGAAGCTTTCTTT. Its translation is CASSETEAFF.